This entry lists 11 T cell receptor beta chains sequenced from one sample in a study of blood T cell repertoires in COVID-19. Libraries were prepared by immunoSEQ multiplex PCR; TCRdb keeps only in-frame clonotypes and omits some of them. The table records around 94,000 clones, about 87% of them present only once. Sequences were obtained from peripheral blood. These receptors originate from a man in his fifties with active or convalescent COVID-19.

This chain joins TRBV19 and TRBJ1-4; 7 bases are a match to TRBD1. Trimming removed 3 bases from V and 5 bases from J; junction bases left unmatched: 0. Germline CDR1 and CDR2: LNHDA and SQIVND (reference sequence). The CDR3 is 13 amino acids. The DNA for the CDR3 is TGTGCCAGTAGTATGGGACAGAATGAAAAACTGTTTTTT. It encodes CASSMGQNEKLFF.

The chain joins TRBV5-1 to TRBJ1-4; D is unclear. V lost 2 bases to trimming and J lost 6 bases, with 11 bases between them. Germline values: CDR1 SGHRS, CDR2 YFSETQ. This CDR3 has 14 residues. The CDR3: CASSFGQVDEKLFF. CDR3 DNA sequence: TGCGCCAGCAGCTTTGGGCAGGTAGATGAAAAACTGTTTTTT.

The chain uses TRBV2 and TRBJ2-3; tentative D call: TRBD1 (6 bases). This CDR3 region has 14 residues. Germline loops: CDR1 SNHLY, CDR2 FYNNEI. V lost 8 bases and J lost 0, with 12 bases in between. Written as DNA, the CDR3 is TGTGCCAGCGTTAAAGGACAGAGCACAGATACGCAGTATTTT. Protein sequence: CASVKGQSTDTQYF.

Written as DNA, the CDR3 is TGTGCCAGCAGCCAAGGGGCGATCTCTGGAAACACCATATATTTT. This sequence encodes CASSQGAISGNTIYF. The V call is TRBV14, the J call TRBJ1-3; unclear D gene. Between the trimmed V and J ends, which lost 1 base and 0 bases, there was a span of 7 bases. Germline V lookup: CDR1 SGHDN, CDR2 FVKESK. The CDR3 is 15 amino acids.

This chain uses TRBV12-3 or TRBV12-4 with TRBJ2-5; D is unclear. This CDR3 is 12 amino acids long. V lost 6 bases to trimming and J lost 7 bases, with 12 bases between them. CDR3 bases: TGTGCCAGCAGACTCTCTGGCGGGACCCAGTACTTC. It is translated as CASRLSGGTQYF.

The chain recombines TRBV18 with TRBJ2-7; 8 positions match TRBD2. The V gene end was trimmed by 3 bases and the J gene end by 5 bases; junction bases not matched to a gene: 9. Germline V gives CDR1 KGHSH, CDR2 LQKENI. This CDR3 has 15 amino acids. This CDR3 reads CASSPSLERGHEQYF. The CDR3 region has the DNA TGTGCCAGCTCACCTTCCTTGGAGCGGGGGCACGAGCAGTACTTC.

The rearrangement uses TRBV19 and TRBJ2-3; perhaps TRBD2 as D (7 bases). This CDR3 spans 14 amino acids. CDR1 and CDR2 (germline): LNHDA, SQIVND (reference sequence). V lost 5 bases and J lost 8, with 17 bases in between. CDR3 region: CASSVMGGGATQYF. CDR3 nucleotides: TGTGCCAGTAGTGTTATGGGGGGGGGCGCTACGCAGTATTTT.

This chain links TRBV7-2 with TRBJ2-5; 12 nucleotides agree with TRBD2. Per the germline V gene, CDR1 is SGHTA and CDR2 is FQGNSA. The CDR3 runs to 18 residues. V dropped 5 bases and J dropped 2; count of bases not matched to a gene: 12. The CDR3 here is CASSLSTSGGTYQETQYF. In DNA, the CDR3 is TGTGCCAGCAGCCTTAGCACTAGCGGGGGGACCTATCAAGAGACCCAGTACTTC.

This clone was seen once. The chain couples TRBV6-5 to TRBJ1-3; TRBD1 agrees at 7 bases. This CDR3 is 15 amino acids long. After removal of 5 bases from V and 4 bases from J, the junction contained 8 bases not matched to a gene. Germline assignment: CDR1 MNHEY and CDR2 SVGAGI. The CDR3 sequence: CASSQQGYIGNTIYF. CDR3 in DNA: TGTGCCAGCAGTCAACAGGGGTACATCGGAAACACCATATATTTT.

The chain combines TRBV7-2 with TRBJ1-4; no clear D. V lost 8 bases, J lost 8 bases, and 9 bases lay in between. Germline V lookup: CDR1 SGHTA, CDR2 FQGNSA. The CDR3 runs 11 residues. The CDR3 DNA reads TGTGCCAGCGGTAACAAGGAAAAACTGTTTTTT. Translating it yields CASGNKEKLFF.

This rearrangement joins TRBV6-5 to TRBJ2-5; 10 nucleotides agree with TRBD2. The CDR3 runs 15 residues. V dropped 7 bases and J dropped 4; count of bases not matched to a gene: 9. Germline loops: CDR1 MNHEY, CDR2 SVGAGI. CDR3 in DNA: TGTGCCAGCACCCCTCCAGCGGGGGGGCCAGAGACCCAGTACTTC. Translation gives CASTPPAGGPETQYF.